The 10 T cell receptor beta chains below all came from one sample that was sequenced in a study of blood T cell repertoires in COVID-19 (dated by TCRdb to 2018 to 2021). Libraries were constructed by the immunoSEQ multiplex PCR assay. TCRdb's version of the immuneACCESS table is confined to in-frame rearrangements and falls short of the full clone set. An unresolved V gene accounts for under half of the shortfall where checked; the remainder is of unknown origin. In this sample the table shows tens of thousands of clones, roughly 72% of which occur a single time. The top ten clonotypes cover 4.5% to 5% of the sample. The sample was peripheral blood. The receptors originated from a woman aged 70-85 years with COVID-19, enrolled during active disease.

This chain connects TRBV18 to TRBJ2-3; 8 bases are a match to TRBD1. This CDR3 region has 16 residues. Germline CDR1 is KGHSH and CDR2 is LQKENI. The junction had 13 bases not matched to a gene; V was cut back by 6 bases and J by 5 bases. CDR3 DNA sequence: TGTGCCAGCTCTAGAACGCAGGGGGCGCAGGTAGATACGCAGTATTTT. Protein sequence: CASSRTQGAQVDTQYF. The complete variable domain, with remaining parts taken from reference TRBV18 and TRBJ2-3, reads NAGVMQNPRHLVRRRGQEARLRCSPMKGHSHVYWYRQLPEEGLKFMVYLQKENIIDESGMPKERFSAEFPKEGPSILRIQQVVRGDSAAYFCASSRTQGAQVDTQYFGPGTRLTVL.

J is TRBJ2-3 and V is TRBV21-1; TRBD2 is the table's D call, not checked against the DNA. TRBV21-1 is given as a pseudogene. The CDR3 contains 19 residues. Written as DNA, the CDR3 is TGTGCCAGCAGCAAAATCGGTAGCGGGAGGGAAACTAGCACAGATACGCAGTATTTT. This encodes CASSKIGSGRETSTDTQYF.

For the CDR3, the DNA is TGTGCCAGCAGCCAGAAGGCCAGCGGGAGAACAGATACGCAGTATTTT. Its protein is CASSQKASGRTDTQYF. This chain connects TRBV3-1 (or the pseudogene TRBV3-2) to TRBJ2-3, with TRBD2 matching over 8 bases. J gave up 3 bases and V 3 bases, and 8 bases lay outside the gene matches. This CDR3 spans 16 amino acids. The germline V gene has CDR1 LGHDT and CDR2 YNNKEL (reference sequence).

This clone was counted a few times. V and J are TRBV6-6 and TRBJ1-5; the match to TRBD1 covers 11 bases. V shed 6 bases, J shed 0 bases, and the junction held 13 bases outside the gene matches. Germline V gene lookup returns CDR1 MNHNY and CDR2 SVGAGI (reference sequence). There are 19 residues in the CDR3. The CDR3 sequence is CASSSLSGQGDYSNQPQHF. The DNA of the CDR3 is TGTGCCAGCAGCTCCTTGTCGGGACAGGGGGATTATAGCAATCAGCCCCAGCATTTT.

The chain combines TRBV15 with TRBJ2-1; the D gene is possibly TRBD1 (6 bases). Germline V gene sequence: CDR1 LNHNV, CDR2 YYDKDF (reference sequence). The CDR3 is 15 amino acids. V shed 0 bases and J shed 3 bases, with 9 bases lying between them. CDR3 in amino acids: CATSREGAGYNEQFF. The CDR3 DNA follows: TGTGCCACCAGCAGAGAGGGGGCCGGCTACAATGAGCAGTTCTTC.

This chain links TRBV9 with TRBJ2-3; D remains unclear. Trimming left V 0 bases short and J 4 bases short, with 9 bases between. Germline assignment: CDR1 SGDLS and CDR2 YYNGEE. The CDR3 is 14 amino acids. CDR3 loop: CASSVGGPADTQYF. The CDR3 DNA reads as TGTGCCAGCAGCGTAGGAGGTCCCGCAGATACGCAGTATTTT.

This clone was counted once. The CDR3 protein is CASSIAGGRNEQFF. The CDR3 coding sequence is TGTGCCAGCAGTATAGCGGGGGGCAGGAATGAGCAGTTCTTC. This sequence joins TRBV6-4 and TRBJ2-1; the match to TRBD2 covers 10 bases. The CDR3 loop spans 14 amino acids. Germline V CDR1 and CDR2: MRHNA, SNTAGT. V gave up 5 bases and J gave up 7 bases; unmatched junction bases: 5.

The CDR3 protein is CASSPGQANQPQHF. In DNA form, the CDR3 reads TGTGCCAGCAGTCCGGGACAAGCCAATCAGCCCCAGCATTTT. The chain links TRBV9 to TRBJ1-5, with a possible D match to TRBD1 (6 bases). This CDR3 spans 14 amino acids. Deletions cut 5 bases from V and 3 bases from J, with 12 bases between. Germline-derived CDR1 and CDR2 are SGDLS and YYNGEE.

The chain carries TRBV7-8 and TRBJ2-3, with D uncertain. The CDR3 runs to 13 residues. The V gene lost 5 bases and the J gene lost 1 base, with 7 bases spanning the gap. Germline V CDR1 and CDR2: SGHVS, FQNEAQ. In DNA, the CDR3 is TGTGCCAGCAGCATGGCCCGCACAGATACGCAGTATTTT. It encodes CASSMARTDTQYF.

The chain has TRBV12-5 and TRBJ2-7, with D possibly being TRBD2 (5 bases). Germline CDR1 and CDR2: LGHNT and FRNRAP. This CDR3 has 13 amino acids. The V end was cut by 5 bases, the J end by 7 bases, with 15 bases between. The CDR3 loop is CASGQRSWREQYF. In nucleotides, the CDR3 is TGTGCTAGTGGTCAGAGGTCCTGGAGGGAGCAGTACTTC.